These 17 T cell receptor beta chains were sequenced from one sample in a study of read filtering for tumor transcriptome and immune sequencing. The library was built from roughly 400 ng RNA with molecular barcoded adaptors for alpha/delta and beta/gamma chains. TCRdb reprocessed the reads with MiXCR, giving one entry per CDR3 protein. The sample has about 86,000 distinct CDR3 sequences; 10% to 15% are singletons. The sample was a population of CD138-negative cells sorted from bone marrow. These receptors all come from a donor at least 40 years old with multiple myeloma.

This clonotype appeared many times. The chain links TRBV19 to TRBJ1-5; 7 bases align to TRBD1. CDR3 length equals 15 residues. Germline CDR1 and CDR2: LNHDA and SQIVND (reference sequence). The ends lost 5 bases at V and 4 bases at J; junction bases unmatched: 8. The CDR3 nucleotides are TGTGCCAGTAGTGTCGGACAGGCTCAGAATCAGCCCCAGCATTTT. Protein sequence: CASSVGQAQNQPQHF.

This clonotype was recorded at least ten times. The rearrangement uses TRBV20-1 and TRBJ2-1; unclear D gene. Between the trimmed V and J ends, which lost 7 bases and 6 bases, there was a span of 7 bases. CDR3 length: 10 amino acids. The germline V gene has CDR1 DFQATT and CDR2 SNEGSKA (reference sequence). The CDR3 DNA follows: TGCAGTGTTTTCGGCAATGAGCAGTTCTTC. This translates into CSVFGNEQFF.

This clonotype was picked up many times. The chain employs TRBV28 and TRBJ1-5; 8 nucleotides line up with TRBD1. Trimming removed 5 bases from V and 7 bases from J; junction bases left unmatched: 7. The CDR3 consists of 14 residues. CDR1 is MDHEN and CDR2 is SYDVKM in the germline V gene. The CDR3 spells CASSTTGVGQPQHF. The CDR3 DNA reads as TGTGCCAGCAGTACGACAGGGGTGGGACAGCCCCAGCATTTT.

This clonotype appeared many times. This chain uses TRBV29-1 with TRBJ2-5; 8 nucleotides align to TRBD2. There are 14 residues in the CDR3. The junction had 7 bases not matched to a gene; V was cut back by 2 bases and J by 5 bases. From germline, CDR1 is SQVTM and CDR2 ANQGSEA. CDR3 amino acids: CSVEPGGGVETQYF. The DNA for the CDR3 is TGCAGCGTTGAACCGGGGGGGGGAGTCGAGACCCAGTACTTC.

This clonotype was recorded many times. This rearrangement joins TRBV19 to TRBJ2-5; TRBD2 matches at 10 bases. Trimming removed 6 bases from V and 5 bases from J; junction bases left unmatched: 12. CDR3 length: 16 residues. The germline CDR1 and CDR2 sequences are LNHDA and SQIVND (reference sequence). CDR3 nucleotide sequence: TGTGCCAGTAGGAGGTCTTCAGCGGGAGGGCCGGAGACCCAGTACTTC. Its protein product is CASRRSSAGGPETQYF.

The chain joins TRBV7-6 to TRBJ2-1; a possible D gene is TRBD2 (7 bases). Germline lookup yields CDR1 SGHVS and CDR2 FNYEAQ. The CDR3 is 15 residues long. V was trimmed by 5 bases and J by 1 base, leaving 12 bases between them. The CDR3 spells CASSPGGGSYNEQFF. CDR3 bases: TGTGCCAGCAGCCCGGGGGGCGGTTCCTACAATGAGCAGTTCTTC.

This clonotype appeared many times. The chain employs TRBV7-9 and TRBJ2-7; no definite D call. V lost 2 bases and J 1 base, leaving 12 bases between the germline ends. The germline V gene has CDR1 SEHNR and CDR2 FQNEAQ (reference sequence). The CDR3 extends over 15 amino acids. This CDR3 is CASSLTAAVSYEQYF. The CDR3 DNA reads TGTGCCAGCAGCTTAACCGCTGCGGTATCCTACGAGCAGTACTTC.

Of note for this clonotype: A read error likely explains this, since a far larger clone differs by one base. The rearrangement joins TRBV5-4 to TRBJ2-1, with unresolved D. The assigned J gene may be wrong: the sequence end matches TRBJ2-7 better. CDR1 and CDR2 from the germline V gene are SGHNT and YYREEE (reference sequence). The CDR3 is 13 amino acids. Written as DNA, the CDR3 is TGTGCCAGCAGCTCACCACCTCGGTATGAGCAGTACTTC. Its translation: CASSSPPRYEQYF.

This clonotype was detected many times. The genes are TRBV29-1 and TRBJ1-1; no clear D. This CDR3 is built from 14 residues. Germline values: CDR1 SQVTM, CDR2 ANQGSEA. Trimming cost V 4 bases and J 0 bases, with 12 bases left between them. CDR3 in amino acids: CSVGRSAMNTEAFF. In nucleotides, the CDR3 is TGCAGCGTTGGACGATCGGCCATGAACACTGAAGCTTTCTTT.

This clonotype has just a few counts. This clone may be a read error of a much larger clone one base away. The J gene is TRBJ2-7, the V gene TRBV28; D could derive from TRBD1 or TRBD2 (6 bases each). The germline V and J ends were trimmed by 6 bases and 5 bases, with 11 bases remaining between them. Germline V gene lookup returns CDR1 MDHEN and CDR2 SYDVKM. The CDR3 is 12 residues long. In DNA form, the CDR3 reads TGTGCCAGCAGGTCCGGGGGCCACGAGCAGTACTTC. Translating gives CASRSGGHEQYF.

Many counts were recorded for this clonotype. The V and J genes are TRBV20-1 and TRBJ2-7; D is perhaps TRBD1 or TRBD2 (5 bases each). The V gene's germline CDR1 is DFQATT and CDR2 SNEGSKA (reference sequence). V shed 1 base and J shed 7 bases, with 17 bases lying between them. The CDR3 has 14 residues. CDR3 DNA: TGCAGTGCTAGAGTCCCCGCAGGGAGTGGAGAGCAGTACTTC. Translating gives CSARVPAGSGEQYF.

Concerning this clonotype: Possible read error: a much larger clone is one base away. V gene TRBV5-6 combines with J gene TRBJ2-1; 7 bases align to TRBD2. Germline V gene lookup returns CDR1 SGHDT and CDR2 YYEEEE. The CDR3 sequence is 14 residues long. The CDR3 nucleotides read TGTGCCAGCAGCCGCTACCGGGGGGATAATGGGCAGTTCTTC. Amino acid sequence: CASSRYRGDNGQFF.

V is TRBV7-2 and J is TRBJ1-6, with D perhaps TRBD1 (5 bases). The CDR3 is 15 amino acids. The V gene lost 1 base and the J gene lost 3 bases, with 7 bases spanning the gap. Germline V gene lookup returns CDR1 SGHTA and CDR2 FQGNSA. This CDR3 is CASSLDRGYNSPLHF. CDR3 bases: TGTGCCAGCAGCTTAGATAGGGGCTATAATTCACCCCTCCACTTT.

The table lists this clonotype with many counts. Here the CDR3 reads CASSLRRATGELFF. As DNA, the CDR3 is TGTGCCAGCAGCTTAAGACGGGCCACCGGGGAGCTGTTTTTT. V and J are TRBV7-2 and TRBJ2-2; D ambiguous. The germline V gene encodes CDR1 SGHTA and CDR2 FQGNSA. The V gene lost 2 bases and the J gene lost 4 bases, with 8 bases spanning the gap. CDR3 length equals 14 residues.

This clonotype was recorded at least ten times. The gene calls are TRBV19 and TRBJ1-5; D remains ambiguous. The CDR3 consists of 15 residues. Germline V gene sequence: CDR1 LNHDA, CDR2 SQIVND (reference sequence). V was cut by 6 bases and J by 5 bases, with 17 bases left in between. The CDR3 region has the DNA TGTGCCAGTAGGGCGGGGTCAGGAGGCGATCAGCCCCAGCATTTT. Translated, it gives CASRAGSGGDQPQHF.

In its sample, this clonotype was seen many times. This rearrangement joins TRBV29-1 to TRBJ2-1; tentatively, D is TRBD1 (5 bases). Germline CDR1 and CDR2: SQVTM and ANQGSEA. CDR3 size: 14 residues. Trimming removed 4 bases at V and 8 bases at J, with 18 bases between. The CDR3: CSVVDIPQGYEQFF. The CDR3, as DNA: TGCAGCGTTGTGGACATCCCCCAGGGCTATGAGCAGTTCTTC.

This clonotype appeared many times. The chain links TRBV20-1 to TRBJ1-1; D possibly corresponds to TRBD1 (5 bases). The CDR3 consists of 14 residues. Between the trimmed V and J ends, which lost 3 bases and 5 bases, there was a span of 16 bases. Per the germline V gene, CDR1 is DFQATT and CDR2 is SNEGSKA (reference sequence). DNA of the CDR3: TGCAGTGCTAGCCCGGGACGGCGAGGGACTGAAGCTTTCTTT. Its protein product is CSASPGRRGTEAFF.